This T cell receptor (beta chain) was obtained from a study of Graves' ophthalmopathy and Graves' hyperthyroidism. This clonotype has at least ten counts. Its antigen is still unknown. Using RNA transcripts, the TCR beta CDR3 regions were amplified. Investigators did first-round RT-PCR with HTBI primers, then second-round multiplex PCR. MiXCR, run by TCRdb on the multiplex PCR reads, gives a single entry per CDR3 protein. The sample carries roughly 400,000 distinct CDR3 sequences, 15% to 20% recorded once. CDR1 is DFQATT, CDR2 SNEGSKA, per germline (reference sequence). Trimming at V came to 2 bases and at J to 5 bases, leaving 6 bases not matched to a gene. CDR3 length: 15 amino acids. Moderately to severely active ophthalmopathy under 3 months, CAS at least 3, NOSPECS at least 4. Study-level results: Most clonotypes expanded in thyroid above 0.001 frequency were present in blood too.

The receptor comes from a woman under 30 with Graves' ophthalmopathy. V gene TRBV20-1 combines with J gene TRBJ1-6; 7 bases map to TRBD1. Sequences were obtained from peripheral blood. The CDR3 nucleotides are TGCAGTGCTAGACCCAGGCAGGGGGATAATTCACCCCTCCACTTT. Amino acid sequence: CSARPRQGDNSPLHF.